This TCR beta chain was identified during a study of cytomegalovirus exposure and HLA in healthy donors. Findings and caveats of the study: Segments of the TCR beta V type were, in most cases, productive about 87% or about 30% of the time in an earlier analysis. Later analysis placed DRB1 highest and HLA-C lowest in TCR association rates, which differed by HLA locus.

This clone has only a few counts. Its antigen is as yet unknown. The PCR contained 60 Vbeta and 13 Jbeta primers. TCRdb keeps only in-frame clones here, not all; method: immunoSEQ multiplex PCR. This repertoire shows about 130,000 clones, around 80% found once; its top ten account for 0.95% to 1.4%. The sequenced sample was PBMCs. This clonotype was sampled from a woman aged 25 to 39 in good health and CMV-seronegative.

The CDR3 coding sequence is TGTGCCAGCAGTACCGCCGGGGGTAACCCCTACGAGCAGTACTTC. Residues: CASSTAGGNPYEQYF. The rearrangement joins TRBV6-1 to TRBJ2-7, with TRBD2 as a possible D gene (6 bases). CDR3 size: 15 residues. V shed 5 bases and J shed 2 bases, with 16 bases lying between them. Looked up from germline, CDR1 is MNHNS and CDR2 is SASEGT.